This TCR beta chain appears in the sequencing data of a study of blood T cell repertoires in COVID-19. Here immunoSEQ multiplex PCR was the method, and the copy in TCRdb shows in-frame clones only, minus some. The table has roughly 250,000 clones, around 86% seen once; the top ten hold approximately 1.5%. V was clipped by 2 bases and J by 3 bases; unmatched bases: 4. Germline V gene lookup returns CDR1 ENHRY and CDR2 SYGVKD. This CDR3 is built from 17 residues. The chain is built from TRBV10-3 and TRBJ2-6, with TRBD2 identical over 10 bases. This clonotype was sampled from a woman in her forties or fifties who had recovered from COVID-19. The sample comprised PBMCs or T cells enriched from blood (not recorded which). In DNA form, the CDR3 reads TGTGCCATCAGTGAGACGTCTAGCGGGAGTGGGGCCAACGTCCTGACTTTC. It translates to CAISETSSGSGANVLTF.